The 29 T cell receptor beta chains below were found in one sample sequenced in a study of CD8+CD57+ T cells in acquired aplastic anemia. TCR beta VDJ and CDR3 were profiled, and genomic DNA was the template. TCRdb recomputed calls from the reads with MiXCR, one row per CDR3 protein. The table includes about 220,000 distinct CDR3 sequences, around 32% detected once. Sequencing was performed on sorted CD4+, CD8+, or CD8+CD57+ T cells (not recorded which) from PBMCs. These receptors were obtained from a human donor in good health, serving as a control.

This clonotype was recorded only once. The V and J genes are TRBV6-5 and TRBJ1-2, with D hard to call. The CDR3 extends over 15 amino acids. Germline V gene data show CDR1 as MNHEY and CDR2 as SVGAGI. Between the trimmed V and J ends, which lost 0 bases and 6 bases, there was a span of 14 bases. The CDR3 region has the DNA TGTGCCAGCAGTTACTCGATAGGACTTATCAATGGCTACACCTTC. It is translated as CASSYSIGLINGYTF.

This clonotype came up many times. The gene calls are TRBV7-9 and TRBJ1-2; D not resolved. Germline V gene lookup returns CDR1 SEHNR and CDR2 FQNEAQ (reference sequence). V was trimmed by 9 bases and J by 2 bases, leaving 10 bases between them. The CDR3 length is 12 residues. Written as DNA, the CDR3 is TGTGCCAGTAGAAGGGAGAACTATGGCTACACCTTC. Residues: CASRRENYGYTF.

This clonotype was observed at least ten times. V usage is TRBV2 and J usage is TRBJ2-3; tentative D call: TRBD2 (6 bases). This CDR3 is built from 15 residues. Germline V gene data show CDR1 as SNHLY and CDR2 as FYNNEI. V was clipped by 6 bases and J by 0 bases, with 13 bases between them. The CDR3 sequence: CASRSRDFSTDTQYF. The CDR3 nucleotides read TGTGCCAGCAGGAGCCGGGACTTTAGCACAGATACGCAGTATTTT.

This clonotype was recorded many times. This sequence joins TRBV20-1 and TRBJ1-4; D is ambiguous. Per the germline V gene, CDR1 is DFQATT and CDR2 is SNEGSKA (reference sequence). The CDR3 loop spans 13 amino acids. Trimming took off 8 bases at V and 3 bases at J, with 13 bases between the two ends. The CDR3: CSTTLGANEKLFF. The DNA for the CDR3 is TGCAGTACAACGCTCGGCGCTAATGAAAAACTGTTTTTT.

This clonotype was recorded a few times. The rearrangement links TRBV5-4 to TRBJ1-1, with TRBD1 identical over 7 bases. The CDR3 extends over 15 amino acids. Germline CDR1 is SGHNT and CDR2 is YYREEE (reference sequence). J was trimmed by 6 bases and V by 4 bases; bases with no gene match: 12. The CDR3 sequence: CASSPRTGSRPEAFF. In DNA form, the CDR3 reads TGTGCCAGCAGCCCGAGGACAGGATCCCGCCCTGAAGCTTTCTTT.

This clonotype came up many times. This chain links TRBV24-1 with TRBJ2-2; TRBD1 agrees at 8 bases. V was pared by 4 bases and J by 1 base, with 4 bases of the junction left unmatched. The CDR3 has 16 amino acids. CDR1 is KGHDR and CDR2 is SFDVKD in the germline V gene. The CDR3 DNA sequence: TGTGCCACCAGTGACCCCGGGACAGGGAACACCGGGGAGCTGTTTTTT. Its translation: CATSDPGTGNTGELFF.

This clonotype came up a few times. V and J are TRBV3-1 and TRBJ1-2, with D hard to call. The CDR3 totals 15 residues. Trimming stripped 2 bases from V and 8 bases from J, with 18 bases between. CDR1 is LGHDT, CDR2 YNNKEL, per germline (reference sequence). The CDR3 region is CASSQIIDGLRGYTF. The DNA of the CDR3 is TGTGCCAGCAGCCAAATAATTGACGGTTTAAGAGGCTACACCTTC.

This clonotype has more than one count but fewer than ten. The chain employs TRBV9 and TRBJ1-3; possible D gene TRBD1, 5 bases. V gave up 4 bases and J gave up 4 bases, with 15 bases separating them. CDR1 and CDR2 (germline): SGDLS, YYNGEE. The CDR3 covers 15 residues. CDR3 DNA sequence: TGTGCCAGCAGCCCCCTAGGGGCTTCGGGAAACACCATATATTTT. This sequence encodes CASSPLGASGNTIYF.

This clonotype was seen a few times. J is TRBJ2-3 and V is TRBV9, with a tentative D call TRBD2 (6 bases). Trimming shortened V by 7 bases and J by 0 bases, and 18 bases separated the two germline ends. Germline CDR1 SGDLS, CDR2 YYNGEE. CDR3 size: 16 residues. The CDR3 nucleotides are TGTGCCAGCTCCCTTTTCGCGGGAACTAGCACAGATACGCAGTATTTT. Amino acids: CASSLFAGTSTDTQYF.

The table lists this clonotype with many counts. This chain joins TRBV7-9 and TRBJ2-3; D unresolved. Between the trimmed V and J ends, which lost 1 base and 0 bases, there was a span of 11 bases. The CDR3 is made up of 16 amino acids. CDR1 and CDR2 (germline): SEHNR, FQNEAQ (reference sequence). The CDR3 sequence is CASSLVQLTSTDTQYF. The CDR3 DNA is TGTGCCAGCAGCTTAGTACAGCTCACTAGCACAGATACGCAGTATTTT.

The chain links TRBV5-1 to TRBJ2-7; 12 positions agree with TRBD2. Germline V lookup: CDR1 SGHRS, CDR2 YFSETQ. CDR3 size: 16 residues. V shed 4 bases, J shed 6 bases, and the junction held 11 bases outside the gene matches. CDR3 protein: CASSLVLTSGSPEQYF. The CDR3 bases are TGCGCCAGCAGCCTAGTGTTGACTAGCGGGAGCCCCGAGCAGTACTTC.

Many counts were recorded for this clonotype. The V and J genes are TRBV2 and TRBJ1-5; D call uncertain. The CDR3 has 13 amino acids. Germline loops: CDR1 SNHLY, CDR2 FYNNEI. The germline V and J ends were trimmed by 2 bases and 5 bases, with 7 bases remaining between them. CDR3 DNA sequence: TGTGCCAGCAGTGAAAAGGTGGATCAGCCCCAGCATTTT. Translated, it gives CASSEKVDQPQHF.

The chain recombines TRBV29-1 with TRBJ2-1; 11 bases fit TRBD2. The CDR3 runs 13 residues. The junction had 7 bases not matched to a gene; V was cut back by 8 bases and J by 7 bases. CDR1 is SQVTM, CDR2 ANQGSEA, per germline. CDR3 loop: CSQGLAVINEQFF. CDR3 nucleotide sequence: TGCAGCCAGGGACTAGCGGTAATAAATGAGCAGTTCTTC.

The chain uses TRBV7-3 and TRBJ1-1; tentative D call: TRBD1 (5 bases). V was trimmed by 5 bases and J by 6 bases, leaving 19 bases between them. This CDR3 region has 15 residues. Germline V gene lookup returns CDR1 SGHTA and CDR2 FQGTGA. Written as DNA, the CDR3 is TGTGCCAGCAGCCCGACGGTAGTCTCGGGACCTGAAGCTTTCTTT. This codes for CASSPTVVSGPEAFF.

This clonotype was counted ten times or more. This chain uses TRBV2 with TRBJ2-7; 8 nucleotides align to TRBD1. Germline CDR1 reads SNHLY; CDR2 reads FYNNEI. The J segment lost 3 bases and the V segment lost 7 bases, leaving 8 bases of the junction unmatched. The length of the CDR3 is 14 residues. The CDR3: CASTEDRDVYEQYF. CDR3 bases: TGTGCCAGCACTGAGGACAGGGATGTCTACGAGCAGTACTTC.

This clonotype was detected many times. The chain uses TRBV4-1 and TRBJ1-6; D is undetermined. Germline assignment: CDR1 MGHRA and CDR2 YSYEKL. The CDR3 runs 15 residues. Trimming removed 2 bases at V and 5 bases at J, with 10 bases between. The CDR3 protein is CASSQQGFDNSPLHF. The CDR3 bases are TGCGCCAGCAGCCAACAAGGATTCGATAATTCACCCCTCCACTTT.

Concerning this clonotype: A much larger clone lies one base from this, so it may be a read error. V usage is TRBV5-1 and J usage is TRBJ1-1; no clear D. The CDR3 has 14 amino acids. Germline assignment: CDR1 SGHRS and CDR2 YFSETQ. The CDR3 spells CASSSLAKAAEAFF. Here the CDR3 DNA reads TGTGCCAGCAGTTCCCTCGCGAAAGCGGCTGAAGCTTTCTTT.

The table lists this clonotype with many counts. The chain links TRBV14 to TRBJ1-2; the D is unclear. Trimming cost V 3 bases and J 6 bases, with 8 bases left between them. Germline CDR1 reads SGHDN; CDR2 reads FVKESK. This CDR3 has 12 residues. CDR3 amino acids: CASSHWWHGYTF. The CDR3 coding sequence is TGTGCCAGCAGCCACTGGTGGCATGGCTACACCTTC.

This chain links TRBV10-2 with TRBJ1-1, with D unclear. CDR1 and CDR2 from the germline V gene are WSHSY and SAAADI. The CDR3 length is 13 residues. V shed 6 bases and J shed 1 base, with 9 bases lying between them. The CDR3 sequence is CASREGANTEAFF. The CDR3 DNA follows: TGCGCCAGCAGGGAGGGCGCGAACACTGAAGCTTTCTTT.

This clonotype was detected a few times. The gene calls are TRBV18 and TRBJ2-7, with D perhaps TRBD2 (6 bases). V lost 0 bases and J lost 2, with 11 bases in between. The CDR3 totals 15 residues. Germline assignment: CDR1 KGHSH and CDR2 LQKENI. The CDR3 bases are TGTGCCAGCTCACCACCCCGGGGGAACACCTACGAGCAGTACTTC. Translated, it gives CASSPPRGNTYEQYF.

The sample holds many counts of this clonotype. This rearrangement joins TRBV7-9 to TRBJ2-7; TRBD2 matches at 7 bases. The CDR3 totals 13 residues. Unmatched junction bases numbered 6, after V lost 3 bases and J lost 7 bases. Germline assignment: CDR1 SEHNR and CDR2 FQNEAQ (reference sequence). The CDR3 nucleotides read TGTGCCAGCAGCTTGCGGGGGACGGGTGAGCAGTACTTC. This sequence encodes CASSLRGTGEQYF.

This clonotype came up many times. The chain carries TRBV4-1 and TRBJ1-2, with unresolved D. V was clipped by 0 bases and J by 4 bases, with 12 bases between them. From germline, CDR1 is MGHRA and CDR2 YSYEKL. This CDR3 has 15 amino acids. DNA for the CDR3: TGCGCCAGCAGCCAAGATGTGATACTCATCTATGGCTACACCTTC. Its translation: CASSQDVILIYGYTF.

This clonotype was seen many times. CDR3 nucleotides: TGTGCCAGTAGTAGCACCGGGACAGCCTTGAGCTCCTACAATGAGCAGTTCTTC. This gives the protein CASSSTGTALSSYNEQFF. This chain uses TRBV19 with TRBJ2-1; 7 bases align to TRBD1. Germline lookup yields CDR1 LNHDA and CDR2 SQIVND (reference sequence). V shed 4 bases and J 0 bases; nucleotides not matched to a gene: 12. The CDR3 is 18 residues long.

In this sample, this clonotype turned up a few times. J is TRBJ2-3 and V is TRBV10-3; 11 bases are a match to TRBD2. The CDR3 runs to 14 residues. With 10 bases clipped from V and 11 bases from J, the junction kept 14 bases outside the gene matches. Germline V gene data show CDR1 as ENHRY and CDR2 as SYGVKD. CDR3 residues: CATNSGRAPDEQYF. The CDR3 region has the DNA TGTGCCACAAATAGCGGGAGGGCCCCCGATGAGCAGTATTTT.

This clonotype was counted ten times or more. The rearrangement joins TRBV20-1 to TRBJ2-3, with D unresolved. Trimming took off 3 bases at V and 0 bases at J, with 4 bases between the two ends. The CDR3 runs 12 residues. Germline V gene data show CDR1 as DFQATT and CDR2 as SNEGSKA (reference sequence). CDR3 nucleotides: TGCAGTGCTAGCGGGAGCACAGATACGCAGTATTTT. Its translation: CSASGSTDTQYF.

This rearrangement joins TRBV29-1 to TRBJ2-3; no clear D gene. The germline V gene encodes CDR1 SQVTM and CDR2 ANQGSEA. The V end was cut by 4 bases, the J end by 0 bases, with 5 bases between. This CDR3 has 12 amino acids. The CDR3 DNA sequence: TGCAGCGTTGGGGCTAGCACAGATACGCAGTATTTT. As protein: CSVGASTDTQYF.

This rearrangement joins TRBV7-9 to TRBJ2-7; D unresolved. In germline, CDR1 is SEHNR, CDR2 FQNEAQ (reference sequence). This CDR3 is built from 11 residues. V dropped 6 bases and J dropped 2 bases, with 5 bases sitting between them. The CDR3, as DNA: TGTGCCAGCAGAGTGGCCTACGAGCAGTACTTC. Translation gives CASRVAYEQYF. Full variable domain (missing parts from reference TRBV7-9 and TRBJ2-7): DTGVSQNPRHKITKRGQNVTFRCDPISEHNRLYWYRQTLGQGPEFLTYFQNEAQLEKSRLLSDRFSAERPKGSFSTLEIQRTEQGDSAMYLCASRVAYEQYFGPGTRLTVT.

This clonotype was observed many times. The V gene is TRBV4-1, the J gene TRBJ2-5, with 11 bases that match TRBD2. V shed 7 bases and J 4 bases; nucleotides not matched to a gene: 8. The germline CDR1 and CDR2 sequences are MGHRA and YSYEKL. This CDR3 is built from 15 residues. The CDR3 sequence: CASNRSGRGGETQYF. CDR3 bases: TGCGCCAGCAACCGTAGCGGGAGGGGGGGAGAGACCCAGTACTTC.

On this clonotype: The junction differs from germline at one of its ends, possibly a read error. This chain uses TRBV15 with TRBJ2-5, with TRBD2 matching 10 bases. The CDR3 is 13 amino acids. In germline, CDR1 is LNHNV, CDR2 YYDKDF (reference sequence). CDR3 protein: CATSISGGPLTGF. The CDR3 nucleotides are TGTGCCACCAGCATTAGCGGGGGGCCCCTTACGGGCTTC.